This paragraph covers one T cell receptor (beta chain) sequence. The sample is drawn from a study of blood T cell repertoires in COVID-19. Germline V gives CDR1 KGHSH, CDR2 LQKENI. V lost 3 bases, J lost 4 bases, and 9 bases lay in between. The CDR3 is 13 amino acids. Repertoires were generated with immunoSEQ multiplex PCR, while TCRdb's copy carries only in-frame clones and drops some. Here the sample spans some 200,000 clones, approximately 90% being singletons. This TCR derives from a man aged 50 to 60 with acute or convalescent COVID-19. The V call is TRBV18, the J call TRBJ1-2; maybe TRBD1 (5 bases). Specimen: peripheral blood. The CDR3, as DNA: TGTGCCAGCTCACCGACAGTGAGCTATGGCTACACCTTC. As protein: CASSPTVSYGYTF.